Below are 29 T cell receptor beta chains sequenced from a single sample in a study of T cells in Graves' hyperthyroidism and ophthalmopathy. It was RNA transcripts that yielded the amplified TCR beta CDR3 regions. HTBI primers were the set used in a first-round RT-PCR of the TCR CDR3. TCRdb itself ran the multiplex PCR reads through MiXCR, one entry per CDR3 protein. Of more than 350,000 distinct CDR3 sequences in the sample, about 15% were seen once. Sequencing was carried out using blood. The receptors were sampled from an older woman with Graves' ophthalmopathy.

In its sample, this clonotype was seen many times. This rearrangement joins TRBV20-1 to TRBJ2-7; 8 nucleotides line up with TRBD1. This CDR3 is built from 12 residues. Germline-derived CDR1 and CDR2 are DFQATT and SNEGSKA (reference sequence). CDR3 nucleotide sequence: TGCAGCTTACAGGGGGTAAACTACGAGCAGTACTTC. This gives the protein CSLQGVNYEQYF.

With respect to this clonotype: A junction boundary mismatches the germline segment, possibly from a read error. The CDR3 region is CASSDQDRENTEASF. Here the CDR3 DNA reads TGTGCCAGCAGCGACCAAGACAGGGAAAACACTGAAGCTTCCTTT. The J gene is TRBJ1-1, the V gene TRBV28; 7 bases are shared with TRBD1. This CDR3 comprises 15 residues. Germline CDR1 MDHEN, CDR2 SYDVKM.

With regard to this clonotype: Being one base from a much bigger clone, this may be a read error. Written as DNA, the CDR3 is TGTGCCAGCAGCTTGGGACAGGGTAACCACGAGCAGTGCTTC. As protein: CASSLGQGNHEQCF. The genes are TRBV6-1 and TRBJ2-7, with TRBD1 matching 9 bases. Germline-derived CDR1 and CDR2 are MNHNS and SASEGT. The CDR3 is made up of 14 amino acids.

This chain links TRBV7-6 with TRBJ1-3, with D possibly being TRBD1 (5 bases). Germline V gene lookup returns CDR1 SGHVS and CDR2 FNYEAQ. With 0 bases removed from V and 4 bases from J, the gap between germline ends came to 19 bases. There are 18 residues in the CDR3. The CDR3 DNA sequence: TGTGCCAGCAGCTTAGCGCACAGGACCCAATCCCCCGGAAACACCATATATTTT. Its protein product is CASSLAHRTQSPGNTIYF.

This clonotype came up many times. The V gene is TRBV24-1, the J gene TRBJ2-1; 8 bases are a match to TRBD2. V trimming: 0 bases; J trimming: 4 bases; junction bases outside the gene matches: 1. This CDR3 region has 15 residues. Germline V gene lookup returns CDR1 KGHDR and CDR2 SFDVKD. CDR3 residues: CATSDLTSGYNEQFF. The CDR3 DNA follows: TGTGCCACCAGTGATTTGACTAGCGGTTACAATGAGCAGTTCTTC.

This clonotype was recorded many times. V and J are TRBV11-1 and TRBJ2-1, with no clear D. V was clipped by 1 base and J by 4 bases, with 8 bases between them. CDR1 is SGHAT, CDR2 FQDESV, per germline (reference sequence). The CDR3 is 14 residues long. The CDR3: CASSLERAYNEQFF. The CDR3 nucleotides are TGTGCCAGCAGCTTAGAACGGGCTTACAATGAGCAGTTCTTC.

The chain uses TRBV27 and TRBJ2-5; 14 bases align to TRBD2. Germline CDR1 is MNHEY and CDR2 is SMNVEV (reference sequence). The length of the CDR3 is 16 residues. Trimming took 6 bases from V and 4 from J; bases not matched to a gene: 7. CDR3 sequence (DNA): TGTGCCAGCAGCAAGACTAGCGGGAGGGCACGAGAGACCCAGTACTTC. It codes for CASSKTSGRARETQYF.

This clonotype was seen at least ten times. The rearrangement uses TRBV12-3 or TRBV12-4 and TRBJ2-7; TRBD1 might be the D (7 bases). Between the trimmed V and J ends, which lost 5 bases and 7 bases, there was a span of 15 bases. The CDR3 totals 13 residues. This CDR3 reads CASSRTGAGEQYF. The DNA for the CDR3 is TGTGCCAGCAGTCGTACAGGGGCGGGGGAGCAGTACTTC.

This clonotype was recorded many times. The rearrangement joins TRBV28 to TRBJ2-7; D is unresolved. This CDR3 has 14 residues. Germline V gene sequence: CDR1 MDHEN, CDR2 SYDVKM. V lost 11 bases, J lost 0 bases, and 17 bases lay in between. CDR3 in amino acids: CAGDFWGSSYEQYF. CDR3 bases: TGTGCCGGCGATTTCTGGGGAAGCTCCTACGAGCAGTACTTC.

Ten or more counts support this clonotype. The chain joins TRBV28 to TRBJ1-2, with D perhaps TRBD1 (5 bases). Germline V gene data show CDR1 as MDHEN and CDR2 as SYDVKM. The CDR3 is 15 amino acids. Trimming took 5 bases from V and 8 from J, leaving 21 bases between them. The CDR3: CASSTTWGRREGYTF. CDR3 in DNA: TGTGCCAGCAGTACCACCTGGGGACGCAGGGAAGGCTACACCTTC.

This clonotype was recorded at least ten times. V and J are TRBV29-1 and TRBJ1-1, with D tentatively TRBD1 (6 bases). V gave up 4 bases and J gave up 4 bases, with 10 bases separating them. From germline, CDR1 is SQVTM and CDR2 ANQGSEA. The CDR3 extends over 12 amino acids. CDR3 sequence: CSVGRGSTEAFF. CDR3 DNA: TGCAGCGTTGGGAGGGGGAGCACTGAAGCTTTCTTT.

For this clonotype: Given a much more abundant clone one base away, this may be a read error. This sequence joins TRBV2 and TRBJ2-5; TRBD1 is a possible D gene (5 bases). The CDR3 covers 13 residues. Germline V gene data show CDR1 as SNHLY and CDR2 as FYNNEI. DNA for the CDR3: TGTGCCAGCTATGGACAAGGAGCTGAGACCCGGTACTTC. Encoded protein: CASYGQGAETRYF.

The chain combines TRBV20-1 with TRBJ2-2; maybe TRBD2 (6 bases). Trimming left V 2 bases short and J 4 bases short, with 14 bases between. The CDR3 covers 15 residues. CDR1 DFQATT and CDR2 SNEGSKA come from the germline V gene (reference sequence). For the CDR3, the DNA is TGCAGTGCTAGAAAAGCCGGGACTTTCACCGGGGAGCTGTTTTTT. Translation: CSARKAGTFTGELFF.

The chain uses TRBV27 and TRBJ1-1; D uncertain. V was clipped by 6 bases and J by 8 bases, with 13 bases between them. This CDR3 comprises 12 residues. The germline gives CDR1 MNHEY, CDR2 SMNVEV (reference sequence). CDR3 residues: CASRGRTSEAFF. CDR3 coding DNA: TGTGCCAGCAGGGGTCGAACCTCCGAAGCTTTCTTT.

The sample holds a few counts of this clonotype. The J gene is TRBJ2-7, the V gene TRBV30, with TRBD1 as a possible D gene (6 bases). Per the germline V gene, CDR1 is GTSNPN and CDR2 is SVGIG (reference sequence). The CDR3 contains 13 residues. Trimming removed 1 base at V and 3 bases at J, with 10 bases between. The CDR3 nucleotides read TGTGCCTGGAGTGGTGGACAGAACTACGAGCAGTACTTC. Protein: CAWSGGQNYEQYF.

The chain has TRBV12-3 or TRBV12-4 and TRBJ1-5; no clear D. The CDR3 has 15 residues. Trimming shortened V by 0 bases and J by 5 bases, and 11 bases separated the two germline ends. CDR3 DNA sequence: TGTGCCAGCAGTTTAGCCGGGAGACACGATCAGCCCCAGCATTTT. Its protein product is CASSLAGRHDQPQHF.

This chain connects TRBV29-1 to TRBJ2-1; TRBD2 aligns across 8 bases. With 4 bases clipped from V and 7 bases from J, the junction kept 3 bases outside the gene matches. Germline lookup yields CDR1 SQVTM and CDR2 ANQGSEA. This CDR3 comprises 12 residues. The DNA for the CDR3 is TGCAGCGTTGGGACTAGCCCGAATGAGCAGTTCTTC. Its protein product is CSVGTSPNEQFF.

The V gene is TRBV20-1, the J gene TRBJ1-4; D call uncertain. There are 14 residues in the CDR3. The V end lost 3 bases, the J end lost 0 bases, and 8 bases lay between the germline ends. CDR1 and CDR2 (germline): DFQATT, SNEGSKA (reference sequence). CDR3 bases: TGCAGTGCTAGTTACGGACCAACTAATGAAAAACTGTTTTTT. Protein: CSASYGPTNEKLFF.

This clonotype was picked up many times. The chain recombines TRBV29-1 with TRBJ2-7, with D possibly matching TRBD1 (5 bases). Between the trimmed V and J ends, which lost 3 bases and 4 bases, there was a span of 10 bases. Germline V CDR1 and CDR2: SQVTM, ANQGSEA. The CDR3 has 12 amino acids. The CDR3: CSVEYQGYEQYF. DNA for the CDR3: TGCAGCGTTGAGTACCAGGGTTACGAGCAGTACTTC.

This clonotype was observed at least ten times. This chain links TRBV7-9 with TRBJ2-1, with D possibly being TRBD2 (5 bases). Trimming removed 6 bases at V and 6 bases at J, with 18 bases between. Germline CDR1 SEHNR, CDR2 FQNEAQ (reference sequence). The CDR3 extends over 15 amino acids. The CDR3 DNA reads as TGTGCCAGCAGGAGGGAATCCCGCGCAGGCAATGAGCAGTTCTTC. Translation gives CASRRESRAGNEQFF.

This clonotype was recorded a few times. This rearrangement joins TRBV6-2 or TRBV6-3 to TRBJ2-1, with TRBD2 matching 8 bases. Trimming at V came to 5 bases and at J to 1 base, leaving 4 bases not matched to a gene. CDR1 is MNHEY and CDR2 is SVGEGT in the germline V gene. There are 15 residues in the CDR3. Here the CDR3 reads CASSRRGGSYNEQFF. As DNA, the CDR3 is TGTGCCAGCAGTAGACGGGGGGGGTCCTACAATGAGCAGTTCTTC.

This clonotype was recorded only once. The J gene is TRBJ1-5, the V gene TRBV19; 8 nucleotides align to TRBD1. This CDR3 region has 15 residues. Trimming cost V 7 bases and J 1 base; bases outside gene matches: 6. CDR1 is LNHDA, CDR2 SQIVND, per germline (reference sequence). CDR3 nucleotide sequence: TGTGCCAGTACAACCACAGGGGGGAGCAATCAGCCCCAGCATTTT. Amino acids: CASTTTGGSNQPQHF.

Ten or more counts support this clonotype. This chain connects TRBV20-1 to TRBJ2-7; possible D gene TRBD2, 6 bases. The CDR3 consists of 15 residues. Germline loops: CDR1 DFQATT, CDR2 SNEGSKA (reference sequence). Trimming stripped 0 bases from V and 2 bases from J, with 14 bases between. The CDR3 reads CSARDRPGSPYEQYF. CDR3 in DNA: TGCAGTGCTAGAGACCGACCCGGGAGTCCCTACGAGCAGTACTTC.

In DNA form, the CDR3 reads TGTGCCAGCAGGCTGGACAGGGGGGCCTACGAGCAGTACTTC. Residues: CASRLDRGAYEQYF. The rearrangement uses TRBV27 and TRBJ2-7, with 10 bases lining up with TRBD1. V lost 6 bases, J lost 2 bases, and 4 bases stayed unmatched. The CDR3 has 14 residues. Germline V gene lookup returns CDR1 MNHEY and CDR2 SMNVEV (reference sequence).

Many counts were recorded for this clonotype. The chain employs TRBV28 and TRBJ1-6, with 8 bases lining up with TRBD1. Germline V lookup: CDR1 MDHEN, CDR2 SYDVKM. This CDR3 is built from 16 residues. Germline trimming cut 8 bases from V and 5 bases from J; bases unmatched to any gene: 11. The CDR3 region is CASVRDRGGHNSPLHF. In DNA form, the CDR3 reads TGTGCCAGCGTCCGAGACAGGGGTGGCCATAATTCACCCCTCCACTTT.

This clonotype appeared many times. The chain uses TRBV3-1 and TRBJ2-1, with D perhaps assigned TRBD1 or TRBD2 (5 bases each). V was clipped by 4 bases and J by 10 bases, with 11 bases between them. Germline CDR1 LGHDT, CDR2 YNNKEL (reference sequence). This CDR3 region has 12 residues. CDR3 DNA sequence: TGTGCCAGCAGCCGGGACGCCGGGGAGCAGTTCTTC. Translation gives CASSRDAGEQFF.

This clonotype has more than one count but fewer than ten. The rearrangement links TRBV4-1 to TRBJ2-5; TRBD1 might be the D (6 bases). V was pared by 2 bases and J by 2 bases, with 15 bases between. Germline V CDR1 and CDR2: MGHRA, YSYEKL. The CDR3 is 16 amino acids. The CDR3 region is CASSQLSGVEQETQYF. CDR3 DNA sequence: TGCGCCAGCAGCCAACTATCAGGGGTCGAACAAGAGACCCAGTACTTC.

This clonotype was observed many times. The rearrangement uses TRBV5-1 and TRBJ2-2; 10 bases are a match to TRBD2. The CDR3 is made up of 15 amino acids. Unmatched junction bases numbered 2, after V lost 2 bases and J lost 4 bases. Per germline, CDR1 SGHRS and CDR2 YFSETQ. The DNA of the CDR3 is TGCGCCAGCAGCTTTACTAGCGGGATCACCGGGGAGCTGTTTTTT. Amino acids: CASSFTSGITGELFF.

At least ten counts were recorded for this clonotype. The chain is built from TRBV30 and TRBJ2-1, with TRBD2 matching over 10 bases. Germline values: CDR1 GTSNPN, CDR2 SVGIG (reference sequence). The length of the CDR3 is 14 residues. J was trimmed by 7 bases and V by 6 bases; bases with no gene match: 9. CDR3: CACPGTSAGNEQFF. CDR3 nucleotides: TGTGCCTGTCCCGGGACTAGCGCGGGGAATGAGCAGTTCTTC.